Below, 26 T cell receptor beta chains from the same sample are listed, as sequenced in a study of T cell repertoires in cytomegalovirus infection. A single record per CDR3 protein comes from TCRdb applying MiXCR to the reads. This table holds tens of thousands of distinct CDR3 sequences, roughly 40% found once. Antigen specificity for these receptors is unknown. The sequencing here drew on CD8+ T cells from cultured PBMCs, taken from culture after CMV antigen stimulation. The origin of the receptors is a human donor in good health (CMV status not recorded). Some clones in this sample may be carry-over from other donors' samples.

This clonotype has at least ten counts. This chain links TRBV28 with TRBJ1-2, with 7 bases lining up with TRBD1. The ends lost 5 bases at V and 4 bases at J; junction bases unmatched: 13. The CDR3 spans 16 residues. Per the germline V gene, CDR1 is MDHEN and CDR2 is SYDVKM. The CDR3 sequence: CASSMRQGPIGYGYTF. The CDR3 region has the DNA TGTGCCAGCAGTATGCGACAGGGTCCCATTGGCTATGGCTACACCTTC.

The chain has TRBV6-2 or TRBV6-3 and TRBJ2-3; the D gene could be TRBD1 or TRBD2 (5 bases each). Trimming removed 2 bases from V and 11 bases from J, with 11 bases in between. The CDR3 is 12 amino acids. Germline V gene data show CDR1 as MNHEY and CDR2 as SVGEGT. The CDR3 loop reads CASSYIMGVQYF. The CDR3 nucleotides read TGTGCCAGCAGTTACATCATGGGGGTGCAGTATTTT.

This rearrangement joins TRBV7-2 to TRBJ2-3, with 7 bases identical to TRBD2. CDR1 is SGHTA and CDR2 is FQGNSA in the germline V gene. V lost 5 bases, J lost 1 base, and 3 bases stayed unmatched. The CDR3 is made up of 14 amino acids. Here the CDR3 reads CASSLTSGTDTQYF. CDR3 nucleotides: TGTGCCAGCAGCCTAACTAGCGGCACAGATACGCAGTATTTT.

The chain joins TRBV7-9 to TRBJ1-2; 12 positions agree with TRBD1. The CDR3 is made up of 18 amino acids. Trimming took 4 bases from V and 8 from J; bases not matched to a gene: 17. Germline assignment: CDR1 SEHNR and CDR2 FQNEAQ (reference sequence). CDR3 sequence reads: CASSSNSGTGGPKGGYTF. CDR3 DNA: TGTGCCAGCAGCTCCAACTCCGGGACAGGGGGCCCCAAGGGAGGCTACACCTTC.

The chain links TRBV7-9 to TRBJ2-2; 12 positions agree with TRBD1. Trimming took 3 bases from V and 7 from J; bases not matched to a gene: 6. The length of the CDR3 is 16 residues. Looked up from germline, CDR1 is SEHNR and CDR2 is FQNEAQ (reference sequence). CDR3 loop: CASSFRGQGAIGELFF. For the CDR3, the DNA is TGTGCCAGCAGCTTCCGGGGACAGGGGGCTATCGGGGAGCTGTTTTTT. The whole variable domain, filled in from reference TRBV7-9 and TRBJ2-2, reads DTGVSQNPRHKITKRGQNVTFRCDPISEHNRLYWYRQTLGQGPEFLTYFQNEAQLEKSRLLSDRFSAERPKGSFSTLEIQRTEQGDSAMYLCASSFRGQGAIGELFFGEGSRLTVL.

Here the CDR3 reads CSAIQGANEKLFF. The CDR3 nucleotides read TGCAGCGCAATACAGGGGGCTAATGAAAAACTGTTTTTT. The chain couples TRBV29-1 to TRBJ1-4; the match to TRBD1 covers 8 bases. CDR1 and CDR2 (germline): SQVTM, ANQGSEA. Unmatched junction bases numbered 4, after V lost 7 bases and J lost 3 bases. The CDR3 covers 13 residues.

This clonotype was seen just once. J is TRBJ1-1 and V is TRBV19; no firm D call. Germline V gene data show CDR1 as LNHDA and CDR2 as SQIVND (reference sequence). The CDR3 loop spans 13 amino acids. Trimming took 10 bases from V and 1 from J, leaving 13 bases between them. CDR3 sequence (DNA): TGTGCCACCGAGACGGAGGAGAACACTGAAGCTTTCTTT. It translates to CATETEENTEAFF.

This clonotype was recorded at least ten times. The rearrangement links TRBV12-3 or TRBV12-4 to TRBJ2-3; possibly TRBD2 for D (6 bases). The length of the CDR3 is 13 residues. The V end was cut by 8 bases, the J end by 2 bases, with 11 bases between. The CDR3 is CASGGVYTDTQYF. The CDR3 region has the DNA TGTGCCAGCGGAGGGGTCTACACAGATACGCAGTATTTT.

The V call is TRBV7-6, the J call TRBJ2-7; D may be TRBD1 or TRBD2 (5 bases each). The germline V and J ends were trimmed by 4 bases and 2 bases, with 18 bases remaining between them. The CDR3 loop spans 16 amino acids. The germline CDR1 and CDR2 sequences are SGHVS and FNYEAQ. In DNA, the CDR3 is TGTGCCAGCAGCTCTAAGAGGGGCACGAACGCCTACGAGCAGTACTTC. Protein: CASSSKRGTNAYEQYF.

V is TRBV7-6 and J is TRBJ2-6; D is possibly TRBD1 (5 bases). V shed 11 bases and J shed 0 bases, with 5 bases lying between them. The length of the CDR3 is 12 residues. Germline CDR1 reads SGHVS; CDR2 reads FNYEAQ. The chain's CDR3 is CAGASGANVLTF. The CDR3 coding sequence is TGTGCCGGGGCCTCTGGGGCCAACGTCCTGACTTTC. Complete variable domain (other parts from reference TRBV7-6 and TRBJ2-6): GAGVSQSPRYKVTKRGQDVALRCDPISGHVSLYWYRQALGQGPEFLTYFNYEAQQDKSGLPNDRFSAERPEGSISTLTIQRTEQRDSAMYRCAGASGANVLTFGAGSRLTVL.

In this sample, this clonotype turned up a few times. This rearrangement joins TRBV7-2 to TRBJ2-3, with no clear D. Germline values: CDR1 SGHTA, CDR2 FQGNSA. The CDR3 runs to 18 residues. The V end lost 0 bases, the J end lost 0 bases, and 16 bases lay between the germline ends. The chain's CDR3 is CASSLAKITVSSTDTQYF. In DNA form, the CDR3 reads TGTGCCAGCAGCTTAGCGAAGATTACCGTTTCTAGCACAGATACGCAGTATTTT.

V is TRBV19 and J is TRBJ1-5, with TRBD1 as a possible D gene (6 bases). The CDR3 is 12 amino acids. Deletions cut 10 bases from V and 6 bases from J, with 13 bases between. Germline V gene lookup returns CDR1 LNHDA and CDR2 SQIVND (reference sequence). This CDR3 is CATRGGRQPQHF. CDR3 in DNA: TGTGCCACCCGGGGGGGGCGTCAGCCCCAGCATTTT.

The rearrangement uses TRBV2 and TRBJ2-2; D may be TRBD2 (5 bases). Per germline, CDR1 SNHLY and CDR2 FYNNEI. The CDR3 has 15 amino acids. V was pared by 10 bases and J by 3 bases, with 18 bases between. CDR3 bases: TGTGCCACAAATAAAGAGGGTAGCGACACCGGGGAGCTGTTTTTT. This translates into CATNKEGSDTGELFF.

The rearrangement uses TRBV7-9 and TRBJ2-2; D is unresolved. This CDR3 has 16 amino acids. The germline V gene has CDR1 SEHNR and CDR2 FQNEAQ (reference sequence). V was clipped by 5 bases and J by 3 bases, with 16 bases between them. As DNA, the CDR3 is TGTGCCAGCAGCCTGACACGCCGTACTTACACCGGGGAGCTGTTTTTT. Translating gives CASSLTRRTYTGELFF.

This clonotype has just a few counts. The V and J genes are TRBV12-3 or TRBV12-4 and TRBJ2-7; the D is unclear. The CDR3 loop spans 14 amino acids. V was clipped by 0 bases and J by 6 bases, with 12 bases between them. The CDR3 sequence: CASSLANRMGEQYF. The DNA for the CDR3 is TGTGCCAGCAGTTTAGCGAATCGGATGGGCGAGCAGTACTTC.

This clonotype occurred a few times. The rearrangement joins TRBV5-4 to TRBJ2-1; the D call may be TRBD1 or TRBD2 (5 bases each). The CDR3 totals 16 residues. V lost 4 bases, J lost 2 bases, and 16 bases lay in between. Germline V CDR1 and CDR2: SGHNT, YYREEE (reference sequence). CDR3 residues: CASSLGGSEPYNEQFF. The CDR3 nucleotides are TGTGCCAGCAGCCTTGGGGGTTCCGAACCCTACAATGAGCAGTTCTTC.

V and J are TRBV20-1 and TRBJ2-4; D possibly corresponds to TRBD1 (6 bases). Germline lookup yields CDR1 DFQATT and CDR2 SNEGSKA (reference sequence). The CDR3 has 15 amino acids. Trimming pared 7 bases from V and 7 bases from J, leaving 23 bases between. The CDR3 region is CSVKDRVGGGNIQYF. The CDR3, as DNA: TGCAGTGTCAAAGACCGGGTTGGGGGCGGGAACATTCAGTACTTC.

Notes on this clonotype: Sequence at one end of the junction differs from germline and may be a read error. The CDR3 nucleotides read TGTGCCACCAGCCGAGACTATCCGCGAAGGGTTTCAAGGAATGAGCAGTTCTTC. Translating it yields CATSRDYPRRVSRNEQFF. The chain employs TRBV15 and TRBJ2-1; possible D gene TRBD2, 5 bases. This CDR3 spans 18 amino acids. Germline CDR1 is LNHNV and CDR2 is YYDKDF (reference sequence).

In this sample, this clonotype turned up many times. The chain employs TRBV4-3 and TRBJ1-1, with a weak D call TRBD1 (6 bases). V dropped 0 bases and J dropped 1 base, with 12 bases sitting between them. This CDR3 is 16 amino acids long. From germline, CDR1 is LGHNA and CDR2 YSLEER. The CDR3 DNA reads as TGCGCCAGCAGCCAAGATCTGGGCAGGGGGAACACTGAAGCTTTCTTT. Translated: CASSQDLGRGNTEAFF.

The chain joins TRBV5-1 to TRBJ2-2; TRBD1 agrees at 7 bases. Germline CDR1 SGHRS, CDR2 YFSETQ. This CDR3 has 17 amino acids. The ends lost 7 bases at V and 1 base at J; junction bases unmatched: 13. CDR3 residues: CASSEGANEVNTGELFF. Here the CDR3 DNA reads TGCGCCAGCTCCGAGGGGGCAAACGAGGTGAACACCGGGGAGCTGTTTTTT.

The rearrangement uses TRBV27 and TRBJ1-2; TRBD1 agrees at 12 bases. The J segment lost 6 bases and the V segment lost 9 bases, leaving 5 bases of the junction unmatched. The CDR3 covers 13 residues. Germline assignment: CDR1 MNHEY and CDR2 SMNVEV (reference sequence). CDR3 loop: CASTGQGANGYTF. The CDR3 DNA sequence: TGTGCCAGTACGGGACAGGGGGCGAATGGCTACACCTTC.

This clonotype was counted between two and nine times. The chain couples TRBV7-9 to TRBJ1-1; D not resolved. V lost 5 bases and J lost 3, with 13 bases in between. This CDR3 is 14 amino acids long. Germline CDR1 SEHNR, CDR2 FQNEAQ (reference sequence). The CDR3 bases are TGTGCCAGCAGCCCGGGAGCGGTTGACACTGAAGCTTTCTTT. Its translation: CASSPGAVDTEAFF.

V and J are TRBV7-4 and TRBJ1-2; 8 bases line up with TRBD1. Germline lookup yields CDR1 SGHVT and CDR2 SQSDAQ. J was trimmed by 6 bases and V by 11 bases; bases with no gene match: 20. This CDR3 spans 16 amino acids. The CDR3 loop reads CAEELRGTGGANGYTF. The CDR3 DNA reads TGTGCCGAAGAGCTTAGGGGGACAGGAGGTGCAAATGGCTACACCTTC.

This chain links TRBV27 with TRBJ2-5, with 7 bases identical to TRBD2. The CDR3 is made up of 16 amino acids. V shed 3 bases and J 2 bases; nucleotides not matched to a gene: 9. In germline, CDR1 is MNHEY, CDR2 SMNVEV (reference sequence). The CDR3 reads CASSFLTSSGQETQYF. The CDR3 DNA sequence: TGTGCCAGCAGTTTTCTGACTAGCTCTGGGCAAGAGACCCAGTACTTC.

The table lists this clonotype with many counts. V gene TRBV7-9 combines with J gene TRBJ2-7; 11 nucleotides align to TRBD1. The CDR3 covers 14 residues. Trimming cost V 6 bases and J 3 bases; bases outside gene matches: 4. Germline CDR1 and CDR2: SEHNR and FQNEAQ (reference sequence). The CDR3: CASRPGTGGYEQYF. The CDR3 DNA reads TGTGCCAGCAGGCCCGGGACAGGGGGCTACGAGCAGTACTTC.

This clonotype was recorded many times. The CDR3 spells CASSKGQVYEQYF. CDR3 in DNA: TGTGCCAGCAGTAAAGGACAGGTCTACGAGCAGTACTTC. The chain couples TRBV28 to TRBJ2-7; 7 nucleotides match TRBD1. This CDR3 contains 13 residues. Germline CDR1 MDHEN, CDR2 SYDVKM. V lost 5 bases to trimming and J lost 3 bases; unmatched junction nucleotides: 4. Complete variable domain (other parts from reference TRBV28 and TRBJ2-7): DVKVTQSSRYLVKRTGEKVFLECVQDMDHENMFWYRQDPGLGLRLIYFSYDVKMKEKGDIPEGYSVSREKKERFSLILESASTNQTSMYLCASSKGQVYEQYFGPGTRLTVT.